A single sample gave rise to the 28 T cell receptor beta chains below, sequenced in a study of cytomegalovirus exposure and HLA in healthy donors. Researchers ran the PCR with 60 Vbeta and 13 Jbeta primers. Clones were sequenced by immunoSEQ multiplex PCR, and TCRdb holds only the in-frame ones, with some missing. Altogether 200,000 to 250,000 clones are present, roughly 91% being singletons, with the ten largest covering roughly 0.99%. Sequences were obtained from PBMCs. The receptors come from a woman younger than 35 in good health and CMV-seronegative.

V gene TRBV19 combines with J gene TRBJ1-6, with 9 bases matching TRBD1. CDR1 LNHDA and CDR2 SQIVND come from the germline V gene (reference sequence). V dropped 8 bases and J dropped 7; count of bases not matched to a gene: 6. This CDR3 contains 14 residues. The CDR3 sequence: CASLGDRENSPLHF. CDR3 bases: TGTGCCAGTCTCGGGGACAGGGAGAATTCACCCCTCCACTTT.

This clone is a singleton in its sample. The chain is built from TRBV15 and TRBJ1-4, with 8 bases fitting TRBD1. The CDR3 consists of 20 residues. Germline V CDR1 and CDR2: LNHNV, YYDKDF (reference sequence). J was trimmed by 0 bases and V by 1 base; bases with no gene match: 13. This CDR3 is CATSRGGQGAETATNEKLFF. CDR3 bases: TGTGCCACCAGCAGAGGAGGACAGGGAGCGGAGACGGCAACTAATGAAAAACTGTTTTTT.

J is TRBJ2-1 and V is TRBV5-5, with D possibly being TRBD1 (6 bases). V was pared by 0 bases and J by 8 bases, with 15 bases between. The CDR3 totals 15 residues. Per germline, CDR1 SGHKS and CDR2 YYEKEE (reference sequence). In DNA, the CDR3 is TGTGCCAGCAGCTTGGAGGTGTACAGGGCACATGAGCAGTTCTTC. Protein sequence: CASSLEVYRAHEQFF.

This chain uses TRBV5-4 with TRBJ2-5; 9 bases are shared with TRBD1. CDR3 size: 13 residues. Per germline, CDR1 SGHNT and CDR2 YYREEE (reference sequence). Trimming at V came to 3 bases and at J to 4 bases, leaving 1 base not matched to a gene. CDR3 sequence (DNA): TGTGCCAGCAGCTCGGACAGGGGAGAGACCCAGTACTTC. Its protein product is CASSSDRGETQYF.

The CDR3 bases are TGTGCCAGCAGCTCCCCGTTAAATGAGCAGTTCTTC. Residues: CASSSPLNEQFF. This chain links TRBV5-4 with TRBJ2-1; D is undetermined. The germline V gene has CDR1 SGHNT and CDR2 YYREEE (reference sequence). Trimming pared 3 bases from V and 7 bases from J, leaving 8 bases between. The CDR3 length is 12 residues.

This sequence joins TRBV5-4 and TRBJ1-6; no definite D call. Trimming took off 5 bases at V and 4 bases at J, with 10 bases between the two ends. Germline CDR1 SGHNT, CDR2 YYREEE (reference sequence). The CDR3 runs 14 residues. The CDR3 region has the DNA TGTGCCAGCAGTGAAGGGAGATATAATTCACCCCTCCACTTT. It specifies CASSEGRYNSPLHF.

This clone was recorded once. The genes are TRBV28 and TRBJ2-7; D is perhaps TRBD1 (7 bases). This CDR3 is 14 amino acids long. Trimming took off 4 bases at V and 2 bases at J, with 12 bases between the two ends. CDR1 and CDR2 (germline): MDHEN, SYDVKM. CDR3 region: CASSSSGGPYEQYF. The CDR3 DNA sequence: TGTGCCAGCAGTTCTTCAGGGGGGCCCTACGAGCAGTACTTC.

With respect to this clone: Other nucleotide sequences from this sample produce the same CDR3. The chain employs TRBV7-3 and TRBJ2-1; 14 positions match TRBD2. This CDR3 region has 15 residues. V shed 4 bases and J 6 bases; nucleotides not matched to a gene: 2. Germline assignment: CDR1 SGHTA and CDR2 FQGTGA. The CDR3 region has the DNA TGTGCCAGCAGCTCGGGACTAGCGGGAGTCAATGAGCAGTTCTTC. As protein: CASSSGLAGVNEQFF.

This chain links TRBV4-2 with TRBJ2-2, with D perhaps TRBD1 (6 bases). V dropped 4 bases and J dropped 4 bases, with 16 bases sitting between them. The germline CDR1 and CDR2 sequences are LGHNA and YNFKEQ. The CDR3 covers 16 residues. The CDR3 DNA reads TGTGCCAGCAGCCTTAGGGGAAGGGGGAGCACCGGGGAGCTGTTTTTT. Translating gives CASSLRGRGSTGELFF.

This clone was counted once. The chain links TRBV11-2 to TRBJ2-1; 8 bases are a match to TRBD1. In germline, CDR1 is SGHAT, CDR2 FQNNGV. After removal of 3 bases from V and 4 bases from J, the junction contained 5 bases not matched to a gene. The CDR3 runs 15 residues. The CDR3 region has the DNA TGTGCCAGCAGCTTGGACAGGGCTTATTACAATGAGCAGTTCTTC. Amino acids: CASSLDRAYYNEQFF.

The genes are TRBV14 and TRBJ2-5; 7 positions agree with TRBD2. V lost 2 bases and J lost 1; bases outside the gene matches: 13. The CDR3 spans 18 residues. CDR1 SGHDN and CDR2 FVKESK come from the germline V gene. The CDR3 loop reads CASSQNRGGAILQETQYF. CDR3 DNA sequence: TGTGCCAGCAGCCAAAATCGGGGAGGGGCGATACTCCAAGAGACCCAGTACTTC. The full variable domain, completed using reference TRBV14 and TRBJ2-5, is EAGVTQFPSHSVIEKGQTVTLRCDPISGHDNLYWYRRVMGKEIKFLLHFVKESKQDESGMPNNRFLAERTGGTYSTLKVQPAELEDSGVYFCASSQNRGGAILQETQYFGPGTRLLVL.

V and J are TRBV7-9 and TRBJ2-7; 7 bases line up with TRBD1. V lost 10 bases, J lost 4 bases, and 10 bases stayed unmatched. Germline CDR1 and CDR2: SEHNR and FQNEAQ (reference sequence). This CDR3 is built from 13 residues. Here the CDR3 DNA reads TGTGCCATCCTGACAGGGAATGAATACGAGCAGTACTTC. Amino acid sequence: CAILTGNEYEQYF. The full variable domain, its missing parts supplied by reference TRBV7-9 and TRBJ2-7, is DTGVSQNPRHKITKRGQNVTFRCDPISEHNRLYWYRQTLGQGPEFLTYFQNEAQLEKSRLLSDRFSAERPKGSFSTLEIQRTEQGDSAMYLCAILTGNEYEQYFGPGTRLTVT.

J is TRBJ1-1 and V is TRBV7-3; D is uncertain. V was clipped by 6 bases and J by 5 bases, with 16 bases between them. The germline V gene encodes CDR1 SGHTA and CDR2 FQGTGA. This CDR3 contains 14 residues. The CDR3 here is CASSPGAGKTEAFF. In DNA form, the CDR3 reads TGTGCCAGCAGTCCCGGAGCGGGGAAGACTGAAGCTTTCTTT.

J is TRBJ2-2 and V is TRBV7-9; D is undetermined. The germline V and J ends were trimmed by 5 bases and 4 bases, with 8 bases remaining between them. Per the germline V gene, CDR1 is SEHNR and CDR2 is FQNEAQ (reference sequence). There are 13 residues in the CDR3. The CDR3 is CASSHLSTGELFF. The CDR3 nucleotides read TGTGCCAGCAGCCATCTTAGCACCGGGGAGCTGTTTTTT.

This clone was found a few times. The chain couples TRBV4-3 to TRBJ2-7; 9 positions match TRBD2. This CDR3 has 15 amino acids. The germline V gene has CDR1 LGHNA and CDR2 YSLEER. V was pared by 4 bases and J by 0 bases, with 4 bases of the junction left unmatched. This chain's CDR3 is CASSLRTSASYEQYF. The DNA for the CDR3 is TGCGCCAGCAGCCTCAGGACTAGCGCCTCCTACGAGCAGTACTTC.

This chain links TRBV18 with TRBJ2-7; 7 bases are a match to TRBD2. Germline V CDR1 and CDR2: KGHSH, LQKENI. The junction had 8 bases not matched to a gene; V was cut back by 6 bases and J by 3 bases. The CDR3 loop spans 14 amino acids. CDR3 residues: CASSPGGGSYEQYF. Here the CDR3 DNA reads TGTGCCAGCTCGCCCGGGGGAGGGAGCTACGAGCAGTACTTC.

This chain links TRBV6-6 with TRBJ2-7, with 8 bases aligning to TRBD1. Germline V CDR1 and CDR2: MNHNY, SVGAGI (reference sequence). CDR3 length: 15 residues. Trimming at V came to 0 bases and at J to 5 bases, leaving 6 bases not matched to a gene. Here the CDR3 DNA reads TGTGCCAGCAGTTACTCAGGGACAGGAAAAAACGAGCAGTACTTC. Amino acid sequence: CASSYSGTGKNEQYF.

The rearrangement joins TRBV7-9 to TRBJ2-2, with 10 bases fitting TRBD1. CDR3 length: 15 amino acids. CDR1 and CDR2 (germline): SEHNR, FQNEAQ (reference sequence). Trimming cost V 5 bases and J 5 bases; bases outside gene matches: 5. CDR3 protein: CASSTRTGGTGELFF. The DNA for the CDR3 is TGTGCCAGCAGCACTAGGACAGGGGGAACCGGGGAGCTGTTTTTT. Full variable domain (outside the CDR3, taken from reference TRBV7-9 and TRBJ2-2): DTGVSQNPRHKITKRGQNVTFRCDPISEHNRLYWYRQTLGQGPEFLTYFQNEAQLEKSRLLSDRFSAERPKGSFSTLEIQRTEQGDSAMYLCASSTRTGGTGELFFGEGSRLTVL.

The rearrangement joins TRBV11-3 to TRBJ1-5; D is ambiguous. Germline CDR1 and CDR2: SGHNT and YENEEA. Trimming took 1 base from V and 4 from J, leaving 11 bases between them. This CDR3 region has 15 residues. CDR3 residues: CASSLGAPYNQPQHF. The CDR3 DNA sequence: TGTGCCAGCAGCTTAGGGGCCCCCTATAATCAGCCCCAGCATTTT.

The gene calls are TRBV5-1 and TRBJ2-5; a weak D match, TRBD1 (6 bases). Germline V gene lookup returns CDR1 SGHRS and CDR2 YFSETQ. This CDR3 contains 14 residues. Trimming removed 0 bases from V and 3 bases from J, with 9 bases in between. For the CDR3, the DNA is TGCGCCAGCAGCTTGGGGGGGCGCAAAGAGACCCAGTACTTC. It yields the protein CASSLGGRKETQYF.

The gene calls are TRBV19 and TRBJ2-1, with 7 nucleotides matching TRBD2. Trimming removed 9 bases from V and 9 bases from J; junction bases left unmatched: 17. CDR1 LNHDA and CDR2 SQIVND come from the germline V gene (reference sequence). This CDR3 is 15 amino acids long. The CDR3 region is CASQRVGGGRGEQFF. In nucleotides, the CDR3 is TGTGCCAGCCAACGAGTTGGCGGGGGTCGGGGTGAGCAGTTCTTC.

The chain is built from TRBV6-1 and TRBJ1-6, with D perhaps matching TRBD1 (5 bases). CDR3 length equals 15 residues. V lost 6 bases and J 1 base, leaving 10 bases between the germline ends. CDR1 is MNHNS and CDR2 is SASEGT in the germline V gene. The CDR3 sequence is CASRGGTSYNSPLHF. The DNA for the CDR3 is TGTGCCAGCAGGGGCGGGACGTCCTATAATTCACCCCTCCACTTT.

The rearrangement uses TRBV5-1 and TRBJ2-1; no clear D. This CDR3 is built from 13 residues. V was clipped by 0 bases and J by 8 bases, with 9 bases between them. Germline V gives CDR1 SGHRS, CDR2 YFSETQ. CDR3 in DNA: TGCGCCAGCAGCTTGGATTTTATCGATGAGCAGTTCTTC. Its protein is CASSLDFIDEQFF.

A remark on this clone: At the DNA level, this CDR3 is encoded by other sequences in the same sample as well. The chain couples TRBV27 to TRBJ2-7; 7 bases match TRBD2. V was clipped by 3 bases and J by 3 bases; unmatched bases: 2. The length of the CDR3 is 13 residues. CDR1 and CDR2 (germline): MNHEY, SMNVEV (reference sequence). The CDR3 DNA sequence: TGTGCCAGCAGTTTGGGGGGGGGCTACGAGCAGTACTTC. Its protein product is CASSLGGGYEQYF.

J is TRBJ1-1 and V is TRBV7-2; no reliable D call. The CDR3 extends over 13 amino acids. CDR1 and CDR2 from the germline V gene are SGHTA and FQGNSA. V lost 5 bases, J lost 2 bases, and 9 bases lay in between. CDR3 region: CASSPYRNTEAFF. For the CDR3, the DNA is TGTGCCAGCAGCCCTTATAGAAACACTGAAGCTTTCTTT.

This sequence joins TRBV9 and TRBJ2-5, with 10 positions matching TRBD1. The junction had 4 bases not matched to a gene; V was cut back by 3 bases and J by 2 bases. The CDR3 loop spans 15 amino acids. Germline loops: CDR1 SGDLS, CDR2 YYNGEE. The CDR3 nucleotides read TGTGCCAGCAGCGAGGGACAGGGGCGTCAAGAGACCCAGTACTTC. Amino acid sequence: CASSEGQGRQETQYF.

The rearrangement links TRBV9 to TRBJ2-2, with TRBD1 as a possible D gene (6 bases). Trimming stripped 4 bases from V and 3 bases from J, with 10 bases between. CDR1 is SGDLS, CDR2 YYNGEE, per germline. The CDR3 is 14 residues long. The CDR3 bases are TGTGCCAGCAGCAGATACAGGGACACCGGGGAGCTGTTTTTT. Residues: CASSRYRDTGELFF.

The V and J genes are TRBV11-3 and TRBJ2-2; TRBD1 aligns across 10 bases. The CDR3 sequence is 15 residues long. The germline CDR1 and CDR2 sequences are SGHNT and YENEEA. Unmatched junction bases numbered 7, after V lost 7 bases and J lost 5 bases. The CDR3 reads CASTRQGASTGELFF. As DNA, the CDR3 is TGTGCCAGCACGAGACAGGGGGCCTCAACCGGGGAGCTGTTTTTT.